A single sample is the source of the 27 T cell receptor beta chains below, sequenced in a study of T-cell memory formation after mild COVID-19. Using its own MiXCR run on the 5' RACE reads, TCRdb lists one record per CDR3 protein. The table records 470,000 or so distinct CDR3 sequences, 15% to 20% of them present only once. The material sequenced was PBMCs or a T cell subset sorted from them (not recorded which). These receptors originate from an adult woman who had mild COVID-19 (a few samples of this study predate the infection). Cell type and time point are not known.

V usage is TRBV7-9 and J usage is TRBJ2-1; D is unclear. V was pared by 9 bases and J by 4 bases, with 13 bases between. The CDR3 consists of 13 residues. Germline lookup yields CDR1 SEHNR and CDR2 FQNEAQ (reference sequence). CDR3 coding DNA: TGTGCCAGTAAAGACCCCAATTACAATGAGCAGTTCTTC. Amino acids: CASKDPNYNEQFF. The full variable domain, completed using reference TRBV7-9 and TRBJ2-1, is DTGVSQNPRHKITKRGQNVTFRCDPISEHNRLYWYRQTLGQGPEFLTYFQNEAQLEKSRLLSDRFSAERPKGSFSTLEIQRTEQGDSAMYLCASKDPNYNEQFFGPGTRLTVL.

This clonotype was observed at least ten times. This chain uses TRBV14 with TRBJ2-1; D is unclear. V dropped 3 bases and J dropped 0 bases, with 15 bases sitting between them. The CDR3 loop spans 17 amino acids. Per the germline V gene, CDR1 is SGHDN and CDR2 is FVKESK. CDR3 nucleotide sequence: TGTGCCAGCAGCCACGCCGGCGGAACGGCCTCCTACAATGAGCAGTTCTTC. This sequence encodes CASSHAGGTASYNEQFF.

The chain recombines TRBV20-1 with TRBJ1-4, with D maybe TRBD1 (5 bases). The CDR3 has 14 residues. Trimming left V 4 bases short and J 4 bases short, with 13 bases between. Germline V CDR1 and CDR2: DFQATT, SNEGSKA (reference sequence). In DNA, the CDR3 is TGCAGTGCTATCCCACAGACAGATAATGAAAAACTGTTTTTT. It yields the protein CSAIPQTDNEKLFF.

The chain uses TRBV15 and TRBJ1-2; D is perhaps TRBD1 (5 bases). The CDR3 length is 14 residues. Germline CDR1 reads LNHNV; CDR2 reads YYDKDF (reference sequence). V lost 5 bases and J 7 bases, leaving 17 bases between the germline ends. The CDR3 spells CATSRVIGDGGYTF. The CDR3 bases are TGTGCCACCAGCCGAGTGATTGGGGACGGTGGCTACACCTTC.

Ten or more counts support this clonotype. The genes are TRBV6-2 or TRBV6-3 and TRBJ1-5, with D unclear. V was pared by 4 bases and J by 3 bases, with 7 bases between. This CDR3 comprises 13 residues. Per the germline V gene, CDR1 is MNHEY and CDR2 is SVGEGT. The CDR3 loop reads CASSFRTNQPQHF. CDR3 nucleotides: TGTGCCAGCAGTTTTCGGACCAATCAGCCCCAGCATTTT.

This clonotype was detected ten times or more. This chain links TRBV4-3 with TRBJ2-7; the match to TRBD2 covers 13 bases. CDR3 length: 17 residues. Trimming removed 4 bases from V and 0 bases from J; junction bases left unmatched: 6. Germline V lookup: CDR1 LGHNA, CDR2 YSLEER. Here the CDR3 DNA reads TGCGCCAGCAGCCCGGGGACTAGCGGGATGCTCTCCTACGAGCAGTACTTC. The encoded protein is CASSPGTSGMLSYEQYF.

This clonotype was observed a handful of times. The CDR3 region is CAWSEGGLQETQYF. CDR3 in DNA: TGTGCCTGGAGTGAAGGGGGCCTCCAAGAGACCCAGTACTTC. This chain connects TRBV30 to TRBJ2-5; TRBD1 aligns across 7 bases. The CDR3 is made up of 14 amino acids. Germline assignment: CDR1 GTSNPN and CDR2 SVGIG (reference sequence). Trimming took 1 base from V and 1 from J; bases not matched to a gene: 3.

This clonotype was counted only a few times. The chain uses TRBV12-5 and TRBJ1-1, with unresolved D. Germline-derived CDR1 and CDR2 are LGHNT and FRNRAP. The CDR3 is 13 residues long. V was clipped by 0 bases and J by 1 base, with 3 bases between them. CDR3 amino acids: CASGLVPNTEAFF. The CDR3 nucleotides are TGTGCTAGTGGTTTGGTACCGAACACTGAAGCTTTCTTT.

This clonotype was observed a few times. This chain joins TRBV7-9 and TRBJ1-4; a possible D gene is TRBD1 (5 bases). Per germline, CDR1 SEHNR and CDR2 FQNEAQ (reference sequence). The CDR3 has 13 residues. With 10 bases removed from V and 4 bases from J, the gap between germline ends came to 13 bases. CDR3 bases: TGTGCCACCACCGGGGCGGTTAATGAAAAACTGTTTTTT. Its protein is CATTGAVNEKLFF.

This clonotype was observed a handful of times. This sequence joins TRBV5-1 and TRBJ2-1; the D is unclear. This CDR3 contains 14 residues. Looked up from germline, CDR1 is SGHRS and CDR2 is YFSETQ. Trimming pared 0 bases from V and 5 bases from J, leaving 9 bases between. CDR3 nucleotide sequence: TGCGCCAGCAGCTTGGATGGCGGTAACAATGAGCAGTTCTTC. Amino acids: CASSLDGGNNEQFF.

Only a few counts were recorded for this clonotype. V gene TRBV6-5 combines with J gene TRBJ2-3; D is unresolved. Trimming left V 7 bases short and J 3 bases short, with 14 bases between. The CDR3 is made up of 14 amino acids. Looked up from germline, CDR1 is MNHEY and CDR2 is SVGAGI. This chain's CDR3 is CASTPFDPTDTQYF. The CDR3 DNA follows: TGTGCCAGCACCCCTTTCGACCCGACAGATACGCAGTATTTT.

This clonotype was observed a few times. The rearrangement joins TRBV14 to TRBJ1-1, with D maybe TRBD1 (5 bases). Germline CDR1 SGHDN, CDR2 FVKESK. Trimming cost V 4 bases and J 0 bases, with 12 bases left between them. The CDR3 consists of 15 residues. The CDR3 loop is CASSRGGALNTEAFF. Written as DNA, the CDR3 is TGTGCCAGCAGCCGGGGAGGGGCTTTGAACACTGAAGCTTTCTTT.

This clonotype appeared a few times. The chain uses TRBV30 and TRBJ2-1; 14 nucleotides align to TRBD2. Germline loops: CDR1 GTSNPN, CDR2 SVGIG (reference sequence). The CDR3 runs to 17 residues. V lost 0 bases and J lost 6; bases outside the gene matches: 7. The CDR3 here is CAWSVGTSGSRGNEQFF. As DNA, the CDR3 is TGTGCCTGGAGTGTAGGGACTAGCGGGAGCCGTGGCAATGAGCAGTTCTTC.

This clonotype was picked up a small number of times. CDR3: CASSLSTDQETQYF. DNA for the CDR3: TGTGCCAGCAGCTTGTCAACGGACCAAGAGACCCAGTACTTC. V gene TRBV5-4 combines with J gene TRBJ2-5, with unresolved D. V was cut by 1 base and J by 0 bases, with 7 bases left in between. CDR3 length: 14 amino acids. Looked up from germline, CDR1 is SGHNT and CDR2 is YYREEE (reference sequence). The whole variable domain, remainder taken from reference TRBV5-4 and TRBJ2-5, is ETGVTQSPTHLIKTRGQQVTLRCSSQSGHNTVSWYQQALGQGPQFIFQYYREEENGRGNFPPRFSGLQFPNYSSELNVNALELDDSALYLCASSLSTDQETQYFGPGTRLLVL.

The sample holds many counts of this clonotype. The chain combines TRBV9 with TRBJ2-3, with 13 bases that match TRBD2. V shed 0 bases and J 2 bases; nucleotides not matched to a gene: 3. Per germline, CDR1 SGDLS and CDR2 YYNGEE. This CDR3 has 17 amino acids. Here the CDR3 reads CASSVGLAGGLTDTQYF. CDR3 in DNA: TGTGCCAGCAGCGTAGGACTAGCGGGGGGACTCACAGATACGCAGTATTTT.

The chain is built from TRBV14 and TRBJ2-1; TRBD2 matches at 14 bases. The CDR3 sequence is 16 residues long. From germline, CDR1 is SGHDN and CDR2 FVKESK. The V segment lost 2 bases and the J segment 10 bases; nucleotides outside the gene matches: 7. This CDR3 is CASSQYRGLAGEEQFF. Written as DNA, the CDR3 is TGTGCCAGCAGCCAATATAGGGGACTAGCGGGAGAGGAGCAGTTCTTC.

The chain has TRBV20-1 and TRBJ2-5; D possibly matches TRBD1 or TRBD2 (5 bases each). The CDR3 is made up of 13 amino acids. Trimming shortened V by 1 base and J by 5 bases, and 11 bases separated the two germline ends. Germline V CDR1 and CDR2: DFQATT, SNEGSKA (reference sequence). For the CDR3, the DNA is TGCAGTGCTAGAGTCCCGGGGCACGAGACCCAGTACTTC. It encodes CSARVPGHETQYF.

This chain uses TRBV18 with TRBJ2-2; 9 bases are shared with TRBD1. The CDR3 has 16 residues. CDR1 is KGHSH and CDR2 is LQKENI in the germline V gene. The V segment lost 3 bases and the J segment 6 bases; nucleotides outside the gene matches: 8. The CDR3 region is CASSPPGQGAAGELFF. CDR3 nucleotide sequence: TGTGCCAGCTCACCGCCGGGACAGGGCGCCGCCGGGGAGCTGTTTTTT.

V gene TRBV30 combines with J gene TRBJ2-3; 8 bases line up with TRBD2. V dropped 0 bases and J dropped 8; count of bases not matched to a gene: 4. Germline V gene lookup returns CDR1 GTSNPN and CDR2 SVGIG (reference sequence). This CDR3 region has 13 residues. CDR3 DNA: TGTGCCTGGAGTGTGCGGAGCGGGAGTACGCAGTATTTT. Its translation: CAWSVRSGSTQYF.

The chain recombines TRBV12-3 or TRBV12-4 with TRBJ2-3, with 13 bases matching TRBD2. The CDR3 extends over 18 amino acids. The junction had 13 bases not matched to a gene; V was cut back by 5 bases and J by 5 bases. CDR3 in DNA: TGTGCCAGCAGTCATCCGGGACTAGCGGGGCGAAGGGTAGATACGCAGTATTTT. This translates into CASSHPGLAGRRVDTQYF.

This clonotype was observed many times. The chain links TRBV4-3 to TRBJ2-1, with 7 nucleotides matching TRBD2. Germline V CDR1 and CDR2: LGHNA, YSLEER. This CDR3 contains 18 residues. The junction had 19 bases not matched to a gene; V was cut back by 4 bases and J by 7 bases. DNA for the CDR3: TGCGCCAGCAGCCCCCTCGGTCATATCAGCGGGATGGGTAATGAGCAGTTCTTC. Its protein product is CASSPLGHISGMGNEQFF.

The table lists this clonotype with a few counts. The V call is TRBV27, the J call TRBJ1-1; tentative D call: TRBD1 (6 bases). The V end lost 2 bases, the J end lost 8 bases, and 12 bases lay between the germline ends. The CDR3 has 13 amino acids. Germline V gene sequence: CDR1 MNHEY, CDR2 SMNVEV (reference sequence). CDR3 bases: TGTGCCAGCAGTTTACCGGGGGCTTCGGAAGCTTTCTTT. Its translation is CASSLPGASEAFF.

The rearrangement links TRBV29-1 to TRBJ2-2; possibly TRBD1 for D (5 bases). The CDR3 is 13 amino acids. Trimming stripped 3 bases from V and 3 bases from J, with 8 bases between. Germline V CDR1 and CDR2: SQVTM, ANQGSEA. CDR3 sequence: CSVESGYTGELFF. The CDR3 DNA is TGCAGCGTTGAGTCAGGGTACACCGGGGAGCTGTTTTTT.

The chain recombines TRBV10-3 with TRBJ2-1; no firm D call. Trimming shortened V by 2 bases and J by 4 bases, and 9 bases separated the two germline ends. This CDR3 spans 14 amino acids. Germline V gives CDR1 ENHRY, CDR2 SYGVKD. The CDR3 sequence: CAISEADTYNEQFF. The CDR3 coding sequence is TGTGCCATCAGTGAGGCCGACACATACAATGAGCAGTTCTTC.

The V call is TRBV4-1, the J call TRBJ2-1; tentatively, D is TRBD2 (6 bases). In germline, CDR1 is MGHRA, CDR2 YSYEKL. Trimming took off 3 bases at V and 3 bases at J, with 6 bases between the two ends. The length of the CDR3 is 13 residues. For the CDR3, the DNA is TGCGCCAGCAGCCAGCGGGACTACAATGAGCAGTTCTTC. It translates to CASSQRDYNEQFF.

There are a few counts of this clonotype. The chain carries TRBV7-8 and TRBJ1-5; the match to TRBD1 covers 11 bases. CDR3 length equals 18 residues. The germline gives CDR1 SGHVS, CDR2 FQNEAQ. Losses at the gene ends were 0 bases for V and 6 bases for J; bases not matched to a gene: 10. The CDR3 protein is CASSLAGQGARYRQPQHF. CDR3 nucleotide sequence: TGTGCCAGCAGCTTAGCAGGACAGGGGGCGAGATATCGTCAGCCCCAGCATTTT.

The chain combines TRBV12-3 or TRBV12-4 with TRBJ2-2; D is tentatively TRBD1 or TRBD2 (6 bases each). The CDR3 is 17 residues long. V lost 6 bases to trimming and J lost 3 bases, with 20 bases between them. Written as DNA, the CDR3 is TGTGCCAGCAGAAACTCCCCGGGGGCGGGGTACACCGGGGAGCTGTTTTTT. It codes for CASRNSPGAGYTGELFF.